This paragraph covers one TCR beta chain sequence. The data were taken from a study of blood T cell repertoires in COVID-19. About the study: The samples span acute and convalescent COVID-19 from the United States, Italy and Spain.

The CDR3 is 17 amino acids. V lost 1 base and J 0 bases, leaving 16 bases between the germline ends. The germline CDR1 and CDR2 sequences are SGHTA and FQGNSA. TCRdb's table, derived via immunoSEQ multiplex PCR, lists solely in-frame clones and lacks some. The sample holds approximately 40,000 clones, roughly 87% seen once. The sequenced sample consisted of peripheral blood. The chain carries TRBV7-2 and TRBJ2-7, with D unresolved. This TCR was sampled from a woman of 80 years or more in a cohort sampled during active or convalescent COVID-19. The CDR3 here is CASSLDDRRDNSYEQYF. DNA of the CDR3: TGTGCCAGCAGCTTAGATGATAGACGAGACAACTCCTACGAGCAGTACTTC.